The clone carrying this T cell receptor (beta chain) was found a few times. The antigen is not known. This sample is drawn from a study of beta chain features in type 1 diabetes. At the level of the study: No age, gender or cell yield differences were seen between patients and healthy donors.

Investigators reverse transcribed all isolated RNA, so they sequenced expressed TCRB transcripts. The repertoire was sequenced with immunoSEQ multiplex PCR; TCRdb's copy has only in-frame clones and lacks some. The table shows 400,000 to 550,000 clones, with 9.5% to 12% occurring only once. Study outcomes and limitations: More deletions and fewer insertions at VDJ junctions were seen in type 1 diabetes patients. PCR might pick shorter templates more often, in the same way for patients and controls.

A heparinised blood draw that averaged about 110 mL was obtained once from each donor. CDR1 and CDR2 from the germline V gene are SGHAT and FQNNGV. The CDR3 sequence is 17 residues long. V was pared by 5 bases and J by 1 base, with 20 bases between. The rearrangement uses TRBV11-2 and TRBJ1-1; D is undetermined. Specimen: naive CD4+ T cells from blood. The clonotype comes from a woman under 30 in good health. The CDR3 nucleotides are TGTGCCAGCAGCCCCGGCTACCGGACGGCCTGGAACACTGAAGCTTTCTTT. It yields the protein CASSPGYRTAWNTEAFF.